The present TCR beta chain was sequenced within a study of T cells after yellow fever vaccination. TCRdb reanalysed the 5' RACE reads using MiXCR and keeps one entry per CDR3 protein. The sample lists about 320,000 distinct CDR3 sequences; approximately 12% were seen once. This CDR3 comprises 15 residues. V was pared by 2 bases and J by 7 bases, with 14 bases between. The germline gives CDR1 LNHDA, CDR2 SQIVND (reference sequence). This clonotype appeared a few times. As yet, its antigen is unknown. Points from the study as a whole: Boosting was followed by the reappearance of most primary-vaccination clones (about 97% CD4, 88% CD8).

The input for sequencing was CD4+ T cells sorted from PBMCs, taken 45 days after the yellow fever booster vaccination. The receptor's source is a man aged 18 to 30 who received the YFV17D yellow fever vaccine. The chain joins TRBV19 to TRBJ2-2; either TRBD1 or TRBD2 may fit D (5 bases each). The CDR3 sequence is CASSISPAGSGELFF. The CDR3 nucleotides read TGTGCCAGTAGTATATCACCGGCAGGGAGCGGGGAGCTGTTTTTT. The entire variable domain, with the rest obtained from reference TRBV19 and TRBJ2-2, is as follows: DGGITQSPKYLFRKEGQNVTLSCEQNLNHDAMYWYRQDPGQGLRLIYYSQIVNDFQKGDIAEGYSVSREKKESFPLTVTSAQKNPTAFYLCASSISPAGSGELFFGEGSRLTVL.